The 16 T cell receptor beta chains in this list originate from one sample, sequenced in a study of cytomegalovirus exposure and HLA in healthy donors. Sequencing used immunoSEQ multiplex PCR; TCRdb keeps in-frame clones, though not all of them. The table has more than 50,000 clones, about 91% seen once. The material sequenced was PBMCs. Receptors originate from a woman in her twenties or thirties in good health and CMV-seronegative.

The gene calls are TRBV2 and TRBJ2-5, with TRBD2 matching 8 bases. Per germline, CDR1 SNHLY and CDR2 FYNNEI. There are 14 residues in the CDR3. With 8 bases clipped from V and 6 bases from J, the junction kept 11 bases outside the gene matches. The CDR3: CASGMSGSRQTQYF. The CDR3 nucleotides are TGTGCCAGCGGGATGAGCGGGAGTAGGCAGACCCAGTACTTC.

The chain carries TRBV5-6 and TRBJ1-3; D is unclear. The CDR3 has 13 amino acids. The germline gives CDR1 SGHDT, CDR2 YYEEEE. Trimming left V 6 bases short and J 0 bases short, with 7 bases between. The DNA for the CDR3 is TGTGCCAGCACGTATCGCTCTGGAAACACCATATATTTT. Amino acid sequence: CASTYRSGNTIYF.

This rearrangement joins TRBV4-1 to TRBJ2-1, with a tentative D call TRBD1 (6 bases). V lost 0 bases and J lost 11, with 11 bases in between. CDR3 size: 13 residues. Germline CDR1 MGHRA, CDR2 YSYEKL. CDR3 DNA sequence: TGCGCCAGCAGCCAAGAGGGGGCTGGAAAGCAGTTCTTC. Translating it yields CASSQEGAGKQFF.

V is TRBV20-1 and J is TRBJ2-7; no definite D call. V lost 3 bases, J lost 6 bases, and 9 bases lay in between. CDR3 length: 11 residues. Germline V gene data show CDR1 as DFQATT and CDR2 as SNEGSKA (reference sequence). The CDR3 loop reads CSASVLAEQYF. The CDR3 region has the DNA TGCAGTGCTAGTGTACTCGCCGAGCAGTACTTC.

The genes are TRBV18 and TRBJ1-2, with a possible D match to TRBD1 (6 bases). Trimming stripped 0 bases from V and 5 bases from J, with 13 bases between. The CDR3 has 15 amino acids. Germline-derived CDR1 and CDR2 are KGHSH and LQKENI. The CDR3 DNA reads as TGTGCCAGCTCACCACCCGGCCAGGGGTCGTATGGCTACACCTTC. Translation gives CASSPPGQGSYGYTF.

A single count supports this clone. V is TRBV5-4 and J is TRBJ1-5; D may be TRBD1 (5 bases). Trimming stripped 6 bases from V and 5 bases from J, with 21 bases between. This CDR3 region has 16 residues. Germline V CDR1 and CDR2: SGHNT, YYREEE (reference sequence). The CDR3 sequence: CASIAGLPWGDQPQHF. DNA for the CDR3: TGTGCCAGCATCGCCGGCCTCCCATGGGGGGATCAGCCCCAGCATTTT.

The rearrangement links TRBV9 to TRBJ1-2; maybe TRBD1 (5 bases). This CDR3 has 12 amino acids. V was pared by 2 bases and J by 8 bases, with 10 bases between. Germline lookup yields CDR1 SGDLS and CDR2 YYNGEE. The CDR3 bases are TGTGCCAGCAGCGTCGGGGGGAGCGGCTACACCTTC. Translating it yields CASSVGGSGYTF.

The J gene is TRBJ2-1, the V gene TRBV7-2; the D gene is possibly TRBD2 (5 bases). In germline, CDR1 is SGHTA, CDR2 FQGNSA. The CDR3 totals 15 residues. Trimming left V 5 bases short and J 5 bases short, with 16 bases between. The CDR3 reads CASSVGSGLHNEQFF. The CDR3 bases are TGTGCCAGCAGCGTGGGATCTGGACTGCACAATGAGCAGTTCTTC.

The V gene is TRBV28, the J gene TRBJ2-1; 9 bases line up with TRBD2. Germline V gene lookup returns CDR1 MDHEN and CDR2 SYDVKM. Trimming at V came to 2 bases and at J to 9 bases, leaving 8 bases not matched to a gene. CDR3 length: 15 amino acids. CDR3 amino acids: CASSLAGGPPSEQFF. The CDR3 DNA sequence: TGTGCCAGCAGTTTAGCGGGAGGGCCTCCGAGTGAGCAGTTCTTC.

The V gene is TRBV7-6, the J gene TRBJ1-5, with a tentative D call TRBD1 (5 bases). Germline CDR1 reads SGHVS; CDR2 reads FNYEAQ. With 1 base removed from V and 5 bases from J, the gap between germline ends came to 12 bases. The CDR3 is 15 amino acids. CDR3 region: CASSLGGGTYQPQHF. The CDR3 bases are TGTGCCAGCAGCTTAGGCGGGGGGACCTATCAGCCCCAGCATTTT.

The V gene is TRBV23-1, the J gene TRBJ2-7; the D gene is possibly TRBD1 (5 bases). TRBV23-1 is known as an ORF, though its function is uncertain. The CDR3 loop spans 12 amino acids. V was cut by 10 bases and J by 5 bases, with 15 bases left in between. CDR3 coding DNA: TGCGCCACCAAAGGGGATCCGGACGAGCAGTACTTC. Encoded protein: CATKGDPDEQYF.

The chain couples TRBV6-5 to TRBJ2-2; 8 nucleotides match TRBD2. Germline V gene data show CDR1 as MNHEY and CDR2 as SVGAGI. This CDR3 comprises 16 residues. J gave up 7 bases and V 2 bases, and 9 bases lay outside the gene matches. DNA for the CDR3: TGTGCCAGCAGTTACACCGCGTTAGCGGGGAACGGGGAGCTGTTTTTT. Its translation: CASSYTALAGNGELFF.

The chain is built from TRBV15 and TRBJ2-7, with 14 positions matching TRBD2. The CDR3 is 16 residues long. The V gene's germline CDR1 is LNHNV and CDR2 YYDKDF (reference sequence). The J segment lost 2 bases and the V segment lost 3 bases, leaving 3 bases of the junction unmatched. CDR3 residues: CATSREGLAGAYEQYF. DNA for the CDR3: TGTGCCACCAGCAGGGAGGGACTAGCGGGAGCCTACGAGCAGTACTTC. Looking up the rest from reference TRBV15 and TRBJ2-7 gives the full variable domain: DAMVIQNPRYQVTQFGKPVTLSCSQTLNHNVMYWYQQKSSQAPKLLFHYYDKDFNNEADTPDNFQSRRPNTSFCFLDIRSPGLGDTAMYLCATSREGLAGAYEQYFGPGTRLTVT.

The chain carries TRBV28 and TRBJ2-7; D call uncertain. The CDR3 runs 15 residues. CDR1 MDHEN and CDR2 SYDVKM come from the germline V gene. Trimming removed 4 bases from V and 0 bases from J, with 13 bases in between. The DNA for the CDR3 is TGTGCCAGCAGTTCACCCCGGTTAGACTCCTACGAGCAGTACTTC. Its translation: CASSSPRLDSYEQYF.

The rearrangement uses TRBV27 and TRBJ1-2; TRBD1 aligns across 7 bases. Germline trimming cut 6 bases from V and 7 bases from J; bases unmatched to any gene: 11. The CDR3 loop spans 14 amino acids. Germline V lookup: CDR1 MNHEY, CDR2 SMNVEV (reference sequence). The CDR3: CASSPNDRASGYTF. CDR3 DNA sequence: TGTGCCAGCAGCCCAAACGACAGGGCTTCTGGCTACACCTTC.

CDR3 loop: CASSLETQGSYGYTF. The CDR3 DNA reads as TGTGCCAGCAGCTTAGAGACACAGGGGTCCTATGGCTACACCTTC. The chain employs TRBV7-9 and TRBJ1-2, with 7 bases aligning to TRBD1. Germline V CDR1 and CDR2: SEHNR, FQNEAQ (reference sequence). With 1 base clipped from V and 4 bases from J, the junction kept 6 bases outside the gene matches. The CDR3 runs 15 residues.